This entry concerns a single T cell receptor beta chain. Its antigen is not known. The data are from a study of T cell responses to AZD1222 COVID-19 vaccine. Method: immunoSEQ multiplex PCR; TCRdb's copy keeps in-frame clones and lacks some. The sample holds over 110,000 clones, roughly nine tenths seen once. Second-dose intervals of approximately 4 or approximately 12 weeks were pooled. General study points: Elevations in Spike-specific TCR breadth and depth followed administration of two AZD1222 doses. White British people made up most donors, females outnumbered males, and clonal diversity was possibly underestimated. Repertoire collection took place solely once the T cell response had peaked.

The germline V gene has CDR1 LNHDA and CDR2 SQIVND (reference sequence). The length of the CDR3 is 14 residues. V gave up 7 bases and J gave up 9 bases; unmatched junction bases: 11. The sample here was peripheral blood, taken 28 days after the second AZD1222 dose. The chain is built from TRBV19 and TRBJ2-2; 7 bases are a match to TRBD2. The sequence was collected from an adult who received the AZD1222 COVID-19 vaccine. The CDR3 DNA reads as TGTGCCAGTACCCCGGGCCTGGGGGGGAGGGAGCTGTTTTTT. Its translation: CASTPGLGGRELFF. The complete variable domain, with remaining parts taken from reference TRBV19 and TRBJ2-2, reads DGGITQSPKYLFRKEGQNVTLSCEQNLNHDAMYWYRQDPGQGLRLIYYSQIVNDFQKGDIAEGYSVSREKKESFPLTVTSAQKNPTAFYLCASTPGLGGRELFFGEGSRLTVL.